A single sample gave rise to the 4 T cell receptor beta chains below, sequenced in a study of T cell repertoires in cytomegalovirus infection. What these receptors recognize is not known. From the reads, TCRdb called clonotypes with MiXCR, one entry per CDR3 protein. The table records about 830,000 distinct CDR3 sequences, 30% to 35% of them present only once. The source material was cultured CD8+ T cells from PBMCs, sampled from culture after CMV antigen stimulation. Every receptor here comes from a human donor in good health (CMV status not recorded). Some clones in this sample may be carry-over from other donors' samples.

V is TRBV11-2 and J is TRBJ2-2; no definite D call. From germline, CDR1 is SGHAT and CDR2 FQNNGV. The CDR3 is made up of 13 amino acids. V was trimmed by 1 base and J by 7 bases, leaving 7 bases between them. CDR3: CASSLVTIGELFF. In DNA, the CDR3 is TGTGCCAGCAGCTTAGTCACTATCGGGGAGCTGTTTTTT.

This clonotype came up a few times. The rearrangement joins TRBV10-3 to TRBJ1-2; no firm D call. Trimming shortened V by 4 bases and J by 6 bases, and 18 bases separated the two germline ends. The CDR3 has 15 residues. CDR1 and CDR2 from the germline V gene are ENHRY and SYGVKD. The CDR3 loop reads CAISVWQDLSHGYTF. The CDR3, as DNA: TGTGCCATCAGTGTTTGGCAGGACCTATCTCATGGCTACACCTTC.

This clonotype was counted a few times. This chain connects TRBV12-3 or TRBV12-4 to TRBJ2-5; 9 positions agree with TRBD1. CDR3 length equals 16 residues. V shed 4 bases and J 1 base; nucleotides not matched to a gene: 7. CDR3 region: CASSWDRATIQETQYF. DNA for the CDR3: TGTGCCAGCAGTTGGGACAGGGCCACAATCCAAGAGACCCAGTACTTC.

V and J are TRBV7-6 and TRBJ1-5; 7 positions match TRBD1. Germline V gene sequence: CDR1 SGHVS, CDR2 FNYEAQ. V dropped 5 bases and J dropped 0; count of bases not matched to a gene: 7. The CDR3 extends over 16 amino acids. CDR3 bases: TGTGCCAGCAGCCCGCAGGGGGATTATAGCAATCAGCCCCAGCATTTT. This sequence encodes CASSPQGDYSNQPQHF.